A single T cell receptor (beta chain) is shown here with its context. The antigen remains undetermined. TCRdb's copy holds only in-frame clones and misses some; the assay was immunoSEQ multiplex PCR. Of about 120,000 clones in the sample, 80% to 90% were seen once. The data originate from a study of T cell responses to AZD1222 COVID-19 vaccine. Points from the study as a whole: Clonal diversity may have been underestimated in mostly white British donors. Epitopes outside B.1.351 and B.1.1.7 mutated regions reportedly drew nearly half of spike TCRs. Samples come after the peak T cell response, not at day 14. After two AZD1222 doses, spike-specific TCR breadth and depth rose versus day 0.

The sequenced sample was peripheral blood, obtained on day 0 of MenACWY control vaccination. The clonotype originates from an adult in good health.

DNA of the CDR3: TGTGCCAGCAGCTCTCTCCCGGGACTAGCGGGGGGGCTTAGTATAGATACGCAGTATTTT. Translating gives CASSSLPGLAGGLSIDTQYF. This chain links TRBV5-4 with TRBJ2-3; 16 bases align to TRBD2. The CDR3 totals 20 residues. The germline gives CDR1 SGHNT, CDR2 YYREEE (reference sequence). After removal of 3 bases from V and 5 bases from J, the junction contained 15 bases not matched to a gene.